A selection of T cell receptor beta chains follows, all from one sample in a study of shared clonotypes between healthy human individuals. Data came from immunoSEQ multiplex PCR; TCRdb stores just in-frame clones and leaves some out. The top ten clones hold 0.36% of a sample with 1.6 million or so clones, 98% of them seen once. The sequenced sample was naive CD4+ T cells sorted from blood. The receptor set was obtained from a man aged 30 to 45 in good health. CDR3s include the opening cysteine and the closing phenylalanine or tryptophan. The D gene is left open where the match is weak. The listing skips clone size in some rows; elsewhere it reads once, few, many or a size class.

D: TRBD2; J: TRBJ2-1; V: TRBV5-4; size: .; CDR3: CASSRTSGNEQFF; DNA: TGTGCCAGCAGCCGGACTAGCGGGAATGAGCAGTTCTTC
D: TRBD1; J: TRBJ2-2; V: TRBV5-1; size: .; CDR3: CASSLVAGGTGELFF; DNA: TGCGCCAGCAGCTTGGTGGCAGGGGGTACCGGGGAGCTGTTTTTT
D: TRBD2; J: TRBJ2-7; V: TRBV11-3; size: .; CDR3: CASSSSGSPFKQYF; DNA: TGTGCCAGCAGCTCAAGCGGGAGCCCCTTTAAGCAGTACTTC
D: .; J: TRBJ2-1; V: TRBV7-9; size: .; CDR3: CASSTKPYYNEQFF; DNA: TGTGCCAGCAGCACGAAACCCTACTACAATGAGCAGTTCTTC
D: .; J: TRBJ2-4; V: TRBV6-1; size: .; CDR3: CASSEVSIQYF; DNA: TGTGCCAGCAGTGAAGTAAGCATTCAGTACTTC
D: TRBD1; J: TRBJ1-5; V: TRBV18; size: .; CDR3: CASSNDRGENQPQHF; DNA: TGTGCCAGCTCAAACGACAGGGGAGAGAATCAGCCCCAGCATTTT
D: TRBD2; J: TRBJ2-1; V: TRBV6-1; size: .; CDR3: CASSASPRTSFYNEQFF; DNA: TGTGCCAGCAGTGCCAGTCCTAGGACTAGCTTCTACAATGAGCAGTTCTTC
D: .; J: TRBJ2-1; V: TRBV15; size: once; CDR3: CATSRASEYEQFF; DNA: TGTGCCACCAGCAGAGCGTCCGAGTATGAGCAGTTCTTC
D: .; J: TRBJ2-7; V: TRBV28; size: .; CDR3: CASSPAGLSNSYEQYF; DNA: TGTGCCAGCAGTCCAGCCGGACTATCGAACTCCTACGAGCAGTACTTC
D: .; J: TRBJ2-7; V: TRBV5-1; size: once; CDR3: CASSLDPANEQYF; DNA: TGCGCCAGCAGCTTGGATCCGGCGAACGAGCAGTACTTC
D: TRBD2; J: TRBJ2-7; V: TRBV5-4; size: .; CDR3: CASSLGLAGVNNYEQYF; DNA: TGTGCCAGCAGCTTGGGACTAGCGGGAGTGAACAACTACGAGCAGTACTTC
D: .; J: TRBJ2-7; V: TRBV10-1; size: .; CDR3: CASSRDTAYEQYF; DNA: TGCGCCAGCAGCCGGGACACCGCCTACGAGCAGTACTTC
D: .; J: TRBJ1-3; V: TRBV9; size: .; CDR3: CASSFGHGKNTIYF; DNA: TGTGCCAGCAGCTTTGGACATGGTAAAAACACCATATATTTT
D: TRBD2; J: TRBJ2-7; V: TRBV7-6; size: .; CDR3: CASSPGTSAGEQYF; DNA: TGTGCCAGCAGCCCGGGGACTAGTGCTGGTGAGCAGTACTTC
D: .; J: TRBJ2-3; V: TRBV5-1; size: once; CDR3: CASGEQKPTDTQYF; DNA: TGCGCCAGTGGGGAACAGAAACCCACAGATACGCAGTATTTT
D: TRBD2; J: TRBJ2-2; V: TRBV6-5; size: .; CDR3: CASSSGLYTGELFF; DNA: TGTGCCAGCAGTTCGGGACTATACACCGGGGAGCTGTTTTTT
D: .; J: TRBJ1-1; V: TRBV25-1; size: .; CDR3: CASSGGVAEAFF; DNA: TGTGCCAGCAGTGGAGGAGTTGCTGAAGCTTTCTTT
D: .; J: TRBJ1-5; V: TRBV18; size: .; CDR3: CASSPLRGGGGQPQHF; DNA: TGTGCCAGCTCACCACTACGTGGGGGGGGCGGGCAGCCCCAGCATTTT
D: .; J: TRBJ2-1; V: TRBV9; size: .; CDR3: CASSVVEGRQFF; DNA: TGTGCCAGCAGCGTAGTGGAGGGTAGACAGTTCTTC
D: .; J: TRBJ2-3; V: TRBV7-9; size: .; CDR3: CASSPRNRATPTDTQYF; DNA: TGTGCCAGCAGCCCCCGCAATAGGGCAACCCCCACAGATACGCAGTATTTT
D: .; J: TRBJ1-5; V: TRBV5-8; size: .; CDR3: CASSRRDQPQHF; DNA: TGTGCCAGCAGTAGAAGGGATCAGCCCCAGCATTTT
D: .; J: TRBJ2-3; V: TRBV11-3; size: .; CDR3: CASSLSVNTDTQYF; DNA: TGTGCCAGCAGCTTATCGGTGAACACAGATACGCAGTATTTT
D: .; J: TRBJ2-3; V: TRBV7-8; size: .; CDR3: CASSLVRGVVDTQYF; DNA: TGTGCCAGCAGCTTAGTCAGGGGGGTCGTAGATACGCAGTATTTT
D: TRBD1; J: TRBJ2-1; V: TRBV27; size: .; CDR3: CASSRTGGLGNEQFF; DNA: TGTGCCAGCAGCAGGACAGGGGGCCTGGGCAATGAGCAGTTCTTC
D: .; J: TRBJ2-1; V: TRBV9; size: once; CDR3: CASSVLVFSSYNEQFF; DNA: TGTGCCAGCAGCGTATTGGTCTTTAGCTCCTACAATGAGCAGTTCTTC
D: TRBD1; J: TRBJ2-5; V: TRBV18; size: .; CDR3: CASSPGQGPPLEQETQYF; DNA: TGTGCCAGCTCACCGGGACAGGGACCGCCGTTAGAACAAGAGACCCAGTACTTC
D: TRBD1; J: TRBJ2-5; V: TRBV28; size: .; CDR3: CASSSYGTAQTQYF; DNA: TGTGCCAGCAGCAGCTACGGGACAGCCCAGACCCAGTACTTC
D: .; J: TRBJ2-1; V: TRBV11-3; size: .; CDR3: CASSLSRDEQFF; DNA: TGTGCCAGCAGCTTATCCCGGGATGAGCAGTTCTTC
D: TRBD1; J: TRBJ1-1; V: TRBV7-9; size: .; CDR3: CASVGHPGGGTEAFF; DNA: TGTGCCAGCGTCGGGCACCCAGGGGGCGGCACTGAAGCTTTCTTT
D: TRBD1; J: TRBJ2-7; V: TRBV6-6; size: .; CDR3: CASSRDRPYEQYF; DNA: TGTGCCAGCAGCCGGGACAGGCCCTACGAGCAGTACTTC
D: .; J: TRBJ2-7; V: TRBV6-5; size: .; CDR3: CASSYTFSAYEQYF; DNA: TGTGCCAGCAGTTACACATTTTCAGCATACGAGCAGTACTTC
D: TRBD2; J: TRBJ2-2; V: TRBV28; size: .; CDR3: CASSLGASGFTGELFF; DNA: TGTGCCAGCAGCTTAGGGGCTAGCGGGTTTACCGGGGAGCTGTTTTTT
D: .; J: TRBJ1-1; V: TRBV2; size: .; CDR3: CASSESGHEAFF; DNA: TGTGCCAGCAGTGAATCGGGACACGAAGCTTTCTTT
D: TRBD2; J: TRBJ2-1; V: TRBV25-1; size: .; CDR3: CASTPRGGVGNEQFF; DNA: TGTGCCAGCACACCTCGGGGAGGGGTAGGCAATGAGCAGTTCTTC
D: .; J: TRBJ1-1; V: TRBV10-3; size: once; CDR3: CATLQGVGTEAFF; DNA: TGTGCCACCCTACAGGGAGTGGGCACTGAAGCTTTCTTT
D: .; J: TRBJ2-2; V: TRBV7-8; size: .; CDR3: CASSLAIPANTGELFF; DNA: TGTGCCAGCAGCTTAGCTATACCGGCCAACACCGGGGAGCTGTTTTTT
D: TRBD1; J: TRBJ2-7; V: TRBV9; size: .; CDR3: CASSVGQVNYEQYF; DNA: TGTGCCAGCAGCGTTGGACAGGTGAACTACGAGCAGTACTTC
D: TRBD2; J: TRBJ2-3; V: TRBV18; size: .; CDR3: CASSRASGHPSTDTQYF; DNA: TGTGCCAGCTCCCGGGCTAGCGGGCACCCTAGCACAGATACGCAGTATTTT
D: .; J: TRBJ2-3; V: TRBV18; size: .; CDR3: CASSKDMSGGDTQYF; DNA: TGTGCCAGCTCAAAGGACATGTCGGGCGGGGATACGCAGTATTTT
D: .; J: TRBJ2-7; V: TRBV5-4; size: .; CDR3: CASSLEPSSYEQYF; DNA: TGTGCCAGCAGCTTGGAACCGAGCTCCTACGAGCAGTACTTC
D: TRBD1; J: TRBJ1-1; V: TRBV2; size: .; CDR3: CASGLGADRGLTEAFF; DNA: TGTGCCAGCGGACTTGGGGCGGACAGGGGGCTTACTGAAGCTTTCTTT
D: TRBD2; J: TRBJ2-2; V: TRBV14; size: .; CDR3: CASSQDGGLAGDTGELFF; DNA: TGTGCCAGCAGCCAAGATGGGGGACTAGCGGGTGACACCGGGGAGCTGTTTTTT
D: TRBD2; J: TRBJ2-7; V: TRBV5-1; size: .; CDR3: CASSSGLAGGISYEQYF; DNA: TGCGCCAGCAGCTCGGGACTAGCGGGAGGAATCTCCTACGAGCAGTACTTC
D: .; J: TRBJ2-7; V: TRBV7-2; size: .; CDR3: CASSLVRRRGSYEQYF; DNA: TGTGCCAGCAGCTTAGTTCGTCGTCGGGGGTCGTACGAGCAGTACTTC
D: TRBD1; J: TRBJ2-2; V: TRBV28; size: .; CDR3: CASEPPGGKYTGELFF; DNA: TGTGCCAGCGAGCCCCCAGGGGGCAAGTACACCGGGGAGCTGTTTTTT